Listed below are T cell receptor beta chains from one sample, sequenced in a study of somatic mutations in cytotoxic T cells in rheumatoid arthritis. Sequenced by immunoSEQ multiplex PCR; TCRdb stores in-frame clones only, minus some. The table includes thousands of clones, around three quarters detected once. The input for sequencing was CD8+ T cells sorted from blood, taken at a follow-up visit. These receptors were obtained from a man aged 35-49 years with rheumatoid arthritis. Each CDR3 is given with its conserved first and last residue. Each record gives: V gene, J gene, D gene, clone size, CDR3 protein, CDR3 DNA. D genes are given only for firm matches. Size values are once, few and many counts, or a class for expanded clones, and some rows have none.

v_call: TRBV10-2; j_call: TRBJ2-7; d_call: TRBD2; clone_size: -; cdr3_aa: CASRESAGKSYEQYF; cdr3_nt: TGCGCCAGCAGAGAATCAGCGGGAAAGTCCTACGAGCAGTACTTC
v_call: TRBV4-2; j_call: TRBJ2-1; d_call: -; clone_size: -; cdr3_aa: CASSPAGLESYEQFF; cdr3_nt: TGTGCCAGCAGCCCAGCCGGACTGGAGAGTTATGAGCAGTTCTTC
v_call: TRBV11-2; j_call: TRBJ2-3; d_call: TRBD1; clone_size: -; cdr3_aa: CASSLGQGHTDTQYF; cdr3_nt: TGTGCCAGCAGCTTAGGACAGGGACACACAGATACGCAGTATTTT
v_call: TRBV10-3; j_call: TRBJ2-7; d_call: TRBD2; clone_size: few; cdr3_aa: CAISSSGRAYEQYF; cdr3_nt: TGTGCCATCAGCTCTAGCGGGAGGGCCTACGAGCAGTACTTC
v_call: TRBV4-1; j_call: TRBJ2-7; d_call: TRBD1; clone_size: -; cdr3_aa: CASSRYRGYEQYF; cdr3_nt: TGCGCCAGCAGCCGATACAGGGGGTACGAGCAGTACTTC
v_call: TRBV9; j_call: TRBJ2-1; d_call: -; clone_size: -; cdr3_aa: CASSGGMGFGRAHNEQFF; cdr3_nt: TGTGCCAGCAGCGGCGGAATGGGTTTTGGCAGGGCTCACAATGAGCAGTTCTTC
v_call: TRBV28; j_call: TRBJ1-2; d_call: -; clone_size: -; cdr3_aa: CASSLWSQGDYGYTF; cdr3_nt: TGTGCCAGCAGTTTATGGTCACAGGGCGACTATGGCTACACCTTC
v_call: TRBV7-6; j_call: TRBJ1-1; d_call: TRBD1; clone_size: -; cdr3_aa: CASRNGQGGTEAFF; cdr3_nt: TGTGCCAGCAGGAATGGACAGGGGGGGACTGAAGCTTTCTTT
v_call: TRBV7-9; j_call: TRBJ1-1; d_call: -; clone_size: few; cdr3_aa: CASSKSGGTEAFF; cdr3_nt: TGTGCCAGCAGCAAATCCGGGGGCACTGAAGCTTTCTTT
v_call: TRBV12-5; j_call: TRBJ2-3; d_call: -; clone_size: -; cdr3_aa: CASGLVPDGTTSTDTQYF; cdr3_nt: TGTGCTAGTGGTTTGGTACCGGACGGGACAACTAGCACAGATACGCAGTATTTT
v_call: TRBV7-2; j_call: TRBJ1-1; d_call: -; clone_size: -; cdr3_aa: CASSLGTSGTEAFF; cdr3_nt: TGTGCCAGCAGCTTAGGAACGTCGGGTACTGAAGCTTTCTTT
v_call: TRBV6-5; j_call: TRBJ2-6; d_call: -; clone_size: -; cdr3_aa: CASTPLLDGANVLTF; cdr3_nt: TGTGCCAGCACCCCCCTCTTGGACGGGGCCAACGTCCTGACTTTC
v_call: TRBV7-9; j_call: TRBJ2-7; d_call: TRBD2; clone_size: medium-sized; cdr3_aa: CASSQSSSGSYEQYF; cdr3_nt: TGCGCCAGCAGCCAATCTTCTAGCGGGAGCTACGAGCAGTACTTC
v_call: TRBV5-4; j_call: TRBJ2-7; d_call: TRBD2; clone_size: -; cdr3_aa: CASSLGRGLESGEQYF; cdr3_nt: TGTGCCAGCAGCTTGGGCAGGGGACTAGAGAGCGGCGAGCAGTACTTC
v_call: TRBV27; j_call: TRBJ2-7; d_call: -; clone_size: -; cdr3_aa: CASSLGQGFYEQYF; cdr3_nt: TGTGCCAGCAGTTTAGGGCAGGGTTTTTACGAGCAGTACTTC
v_call: TRBV19; j_call: TRBJ1-1; d_call: -; clone_size: -; cdr3_aa: CASSFGQTPSEAFF; cdr3_nt: TGTGCCAGTAGCTTCGGACAGACCCCGAGTGAAGCTTTCTTT
v_call: TRBV10-3; j_call: TRBJ2-7; d_call: TRBD2; clone_size: -; cdr3_aa: CAISVGTSGTPTSYEQYF; cdr3_nt: TGTGCCATCAGTGTCGGGACTAGCGGGACCCCGACCTCCTACGAGCAGTACTTC
v_call: TRBV6-1; j_call: TRBJ1-4; d_call: -; clone_size: -; cdr3_aa: CASSEWEGVGEKLFF; cdr3_nt: TGTGCCAGCAGTGAATGGGAAGGGGTTGGCGAAAAACTGTTTTTT
v_call: TRBV4-2; j_call: TRBJ2-7; d_call: TRBD2; clone_size: -; cdr3_aa: CASSQGTSGLSYEQYF; cdr3_nt: TGTGCCAGCAGCCAAGGGACTAGCGGGCTCTCCTACGAGCAGTACTTC
v_call: TRBV27; j_call: TRBJ2-3; d_call: TRBD2; clone_size: -; cdr3_aa: CASSFGLAGGYTDTQYF; cdr3_nt: TGTGCCAGCAGTTTCGGACTAGCGGGAGGGTACACAGATACGCAGTATTTT
v_call: TRBV7-9; j_call: TRBJ2-7; d_call: -; clone_size: -; cdr3_aa: CASSLGHALHEQYF; cdr3_nt: TGTGCCAGCAGCTTAGGTCACGCCCTCCACGAGCAGTACTTC
v_call: TRBV6-6; j_call: TRBJ2-5; d_call: TRBD1; clone_size: once; cdr3_aa: CASSYSPQGAGETQYF; cdr3_nt: TGTGCCAGCAGTTACTCTCCCCAGGGGGCTGGAGAGACCCAGTACTTC
v_call: TRBV25-1; j_call: TRBJ2-7; d_call: -; clone_size: -; cdr3_aa: CASGTSREQYF; cdr3_nt: TGTGCCAGCGGGACCTCGCGGGAGCAGTACTTC
v_call: TRBV11-2; j_call: TRBJ1-2; d_call: TRBD1; clone_size: large; cdr3_aa: CATPTGGYGYTF; cdr3_nt: TGTGCCACCCCGACAGGGGGGTATGGCTACACCTTC
v_call: TRBV5-5; j_call: TRBJ2-7; d_call: -; clone_size: once; cdr3_aa: CASSLTRVSYEQYF; cdr3_nt: TGTGCCAGCAGCCTAACAAGAGTTTCCTACGAGCAGTACTTC
v_call: TRBV5-1; j_call: TRBJ2-7; d_call: -; clone_size: -; cdr3_aa: CASSLRGASYEQYF; cdr3_nt: TGCGCCAGCAGCTTGAGGGGGGCCTCCTACGAGCAGTACTTC
v_call: TRBV29-1; j_call: TRBJ1-2; d_call: -; clone_size: -; cdr3_aa: CSVEGQLNYGYTF; cdr3_nt: TGCAGCGTTGAAGGACAGCTCAACTATGGCTACACCTTC
v_call: TRBV11-2; j_call: TRBJ1-2; d_call: -; clone_size: -; cdr3_aa: CASSLEPSGIYGYTF; cdr3_nt: TGTGCCAGCAGCTTAGAACCGTCCGGGATCTATGGCTACACCTTC
v_call: TRBV27; j_call: TRBJ1-2; d_call: TRBD1; clone_size: -; cdr3_aa: CASSLSDRGYYGYTF; cdr3_nt: TGTGCCAGCAGTTTATCGGACAGGGGATACTATGGCTACACCTTC
v_call: TRBV27; j_call: TRBJ2-7; d_call: TRBD2; clone_size: -; cdr3_aa: CASSWGGPYEQYF; cdr3_nt: TGTGCCAGCAGTTGGGGGGGACCGTACGAGCAGTACTTC
v_call: TRBV4-1; j_call: TRBJ2-5; d_call: -; clone_size: -; cdr3_aa: CASSQDPGQETQYF; cdr3_nt: TGCGCCAGCAGCCAAGACCCGGGTCAAGAGACCCAGTACTTC
v_call: TRBV6-5; j_call: TRBJ2-3; d_call: -; clone_size: -; cdr3_aa: CASSYWAGPNTDTQYF; cdr3_nt: TGTGCCAGCAGTTACTGGGCGGGACCTAACACAGATACGCAGTATTTT
v_call: TRBV10-3; j_call: TRBJ2-7; d_call: TRBD1; clone_size: -; cdr3_aa: CAISAGTGDYEQYF; cdr3_nt: TGTGCCATCAGTGCGGGGACAGGTGACTACGAGCAGTACTTC
v_call: TRBV7-9; j_call: TRBJ2-7; d_call: TRBD1; clone_size: -; cdr3_aa: CASSLASTGAEQYF; cdr3_nt: TGTGCCAGCAGCTTAGCGTCGACAGGGGCCGAGCAGTACTTC
v_call: TRBV7-7; j_call: TRBJ2-1; d_call: -; clone_size: -; cdr3_aa: CASRLVDGLNEQFF; cdr3_nt: TGTGCCAGCAGGCTGGTGGACGGACTCAATGAGCAGTTCTTC
v_call: TRBV27; j_call: TRBJ1-2; d_call: TRBD1; clone_size: few; cdr3_aa: CASSRTGEVVQNTF; cdr3_nt: TGTGCCAGCAGTCGGACAGGGGAAGTTGTACAGAACACCTTC
v_call: TRBV5-5; j_call: TRBJ2-2; d_call: -; clone_size: -; cdr3_aa: CASTPLVFGELFF; cdr3_nt: TGTGCCAGCACCCCTTTAGTTTTTGGGGAGCTGTTTTTT
v_call: TRBV4-3; j_call: TRBJ1-3; d_call: -; clone_size: -; cdr3_aa: CASSQSRVGVSGNTIYF; cdr3_nt: TGCGCCAGCAGCCAATCCCGTGTAGGCGTCTCTGGAAACACCATATATTTT
v_call: TRBV5-1; j_call: TRBJ2-1; d_call: TRBD2; clone_size: -; cdr3_aa: CASSSGSGSTYNEQFF; cdr3_nt: TGCGCCAGCAGCTCCGGTAGCGGGAGCACCTACAATGAGCAGTTCTTC
v_call: TRBV7-4; j_call: TRBJ2-1; d_call: -; clone_size: -; cdr3_aa: CASRLVDGLNEQFF; cdr3_nt: TGTGCCAGCAGGCTGGTGGACGGACTCAATGAGCAGTTCTTC
v_call: TRBV7-9; j_call: TRBJ2-7; d_call: -; clone_size: -; cdr3_aa: CASSLPGLPGEQYF; cdr3_nt: TGTGCCAGCAGCCTCCCGGGCCTACCGGGGGAGCAGTACTTC
v_call: TRBV27; j_call: TRBJ2-2; d_call: -; clone_size: -; cdr3_aa: CASSLHTGELFF; cdr3_nt: TGTGCCAGCAGCCTCCACACCGGGGAGCTGTTTTTT
v_call: TRBV6-5; j_call: TRBJ1-2; d_call: -; clone_size: -; cdr3_aa: CASSYSIRGDNYGYTF; cdr3_nt: TGTGCCAGCAGTTACTCGATCCGCGGGGATAACTATGGCTACACCTTC
v_call: TRBV7-9; j_call: TRBJ2-7; d_call: -; clone_size: -; cdr3_aa: CASSFYEAGNTYEQYF; cdr3_nt: TGTGCCAGCAGCTTTTATGAGGCAGGAAACACCTACGAGCAGTACTTC
v_call: TRBV6-1; j_call: TRBJ2-7; d_call: TRBD2; clone_size: -; cdr3_aa: CASYLGGEQYF; cdr3_nt: TGTGCCAGCTACTTGGGGGGGGAGCAGTACTTC
v_call: TRBV4-2; j_call: TRBJ2-7; d_call: -; clone_size: large; cdr3_aa: CASSQDGGDSSYEQYF; cdr3_nt: TGTGCCAGCAGCCAAGATGGGGGGGACAGCTCCTACGAGCAGTACTTC
v_call: TRBV19; j_call: TRBJ1-5; d_call: -; clone_size: few; cdr3_aa: CASSIIQGNQPQHF; cdr3_nt: TGTGCCAGTAGTATCATCCAGGGGAATCAGCCCCAGCATTTT
v_call: TRBV10-2; j_call: TRBJ2-3; d_call: TRBD2; clone_size: -; cdr3_aa: CASYPGGVYTDTQYF; cdr3_nt: TGCGCCAGCTACCCCGGGGGGGTGTACACAGATACGCAGTATTTT
v_call: TRBV5-1; j_call: TRBJ1-2; d_call: -; clone_size: -; cdr3_aa: CASSFGANYGYTF; cdr3_nt: TGCGCCAGCAGCTTTGGGGCTAACTATGGCTACACCTTC
v_call: TRBV13; j_call: TRBJ2-1; d_call: TRBD2; clone_size: -; cdr3_aa: CASSLGTSGKNEQFF; cdr3_nt: TGTGCCAGCAGCTTAGGGACTAGCGGGAAGAATGAGCAGTTCTTC
v_call: TRBV21-1; j_call: TRBJ2-7; d_call: -; clone_size: medium-sized; cdr3_aa: CASSPAVEQYF; cdr3_nt: TGTGCCAGCAGCCCGGCGGTCGAGCAGTACTTC
v_call: TRBV7-9; j_call: TRBJ2-7; d_call: -; clone_size: -; cdr3_aa: CASSSDIKPYEQYF; cdr3_nt: TGTGCCAGCAGCTCGGACATAAAGCCCTACGAGCAGTACTTC
v_call: TRBV4-3; j_call: TRBJ2-7; d_call: -; clone_size: -; cdr3_aa: CASSQDLGGGPSYEQYF; cdr3_nt: TGCGCCAGCAGCCAAGATCTTGGGGGTGGGCCCTCCTACGAGCAGTACTTC
v_call: TRBV9; j_call: TRBJ1-2; d_call: -; clone_size: -; cdr3_aa: CASSAVTYGYTF; cdr3_nt: TGTGCCAGCAGCGCCGTGACTTATGGCTACACCTTC
v_call: TRBV27; j_call: TRBJ2-7; d_call: TRBD1; clone_size: -; cdr3_aa: CASSPNRGSYEQYF; cdr3_nt: TGTGCCAGCAGTCCAAACAGGGGTAGTTACGAGCAGTACTTC
v_call: TRBV19; j_call: TRBJ1-3; d_call: -; clone_size: -; cdr3_aa: CASNPPGTLHGNTIYF; cdr3_nt: TGTGCCAGTAATCCCCCCGGGACACTCCATGGAAACACCATATATTTT
v_call: TRBV19; j_call: TRBJ2-7; d_call: TRBD1; clone_size: few; cdr3_aa: CASRQGLAYEQYF; cdr3_nt: TGTGCCAGTCGACAGGGTTTGGCCTACGAGCAGTACTTC
v_call: TRBV27; j_call: TRBJ2-1; d_call: TRBD2; clone_size: -; cdr3_aa: CASCPVGLTGHEQFF; cdr3_nt: TGTGCCAGCTGCCCTGTGGGACTAACTGGACATGAGCAGTTCTTC
v_call: TRBV28; j_call: TRBJ2-3; d_call: TRBD2; clone_size: -; cdr3_aa: CASSLGLAELTDTQYF; cdr3_nt: TGTGCCAGCAGCCTAGGACTAGCGGAATTGACAGATACGCAGTATTTT